A single sample gave rise to the 17 T cell receptor beta chains below, sequenced in a study of monozygotic twins with inflammatory bowel disease. TCRdb re-called the 5' RACE reads; every CDR3 protein appears as one record, without DNA. Its listing shows 120,000 to 150,000 distinct CDR3 sequences. The specimen was blood. The receptors originated from a human donor with ulcerative colitis or Crohn's disease, or a healthy co-twin of an affected twin (not recorded which).

The V call is TRBV3-1, the J call TRBJ2-7; with no DNA, the TCRdb D assignment of TRBD1 cannot be verified. The length of the CDR3 is 14 residues. Germline V gene sequence: CDR1 LGHDT, CDR2 YNNKEL (reference sequence). CDR3 sequence reads: CASSPPVPAYEQYF.

V is TRBV29-1 and J is TRBJ2-5; TCRdb's D gene call, TRBD1, goes unchecked for lack of DNA. From germline, CDR1 is SQVTM and CDR2 ANQGSEA. This CDR3 comprises 11 residues. The CDR3 sequence is CSPRDTRTQYF.

The gene calls are TRBV15 and TRBJ1-5; TCRdb lists TRBD1, though no DNA is available to test this call. This CDR3 comprises 14 residues. The germline V gene has CDR1 LNHNV and CDR2 YYDKDF (reference sequence). The CDR3 sequence: CATSSQGMRQPQHF.

V gene TRBV20-1 combines with J gene TRBJ1-6. Germline lookup yields CDR1 DFQATT and CDR2 SNEGSKA (reference sequence). The CDR3 is 16 residues long. This CDR3 reads CSAKRAGDRDNSPLHF.

The rearrangement links TRBV7-3 to TRBJ1-2; the TRBD1 assignment by TCRdb is unverifiable without DNA. This CDR3 has 14 amino acids. Germline assignment: CDR1 SGHTA and CDR2 FQGTGA. The CDR3 reads CASSLTGTGDGYTF.

J is TRBJ2-3 and V is TRBV24-1; the TCRdb D gene call, TRBD1, has no DNA to confirm it. The CDR3 runs 16 residues. The germline V gene has CDR1 KGHDR and CDR2 SFDVKD. The CDR3 sequence: CATSDRWRGLLDTQYF.

The chain recombines TRBV7-2 with TRBJ1-5; TCRdb reports TRBD1, a call that lacks DNA to check it against. This CDR3 has 16 residues. CDR1 is SGHTA and CDR2 is FQGNSA in the germline V gene. The CDR3 spells CASRAIGTLSHQPQHF.

The chain combines TRBV5-1 with TRBJ1-2; lacking DNA, the TRBD1 call made by TCRdb goes unchecked. The CDR3 length is 14 residues. The germline V gene has CDR1 SGHRS and CDR2 YFSETQ. CDR3 residues: CASSSGGQGYGYTF.

This CDR3 is CASSLGPTGANVLTF. The chain uses TRBV5-1 and TRBJ2-6; without DNA, the TCRdb call of TRBD2 cannot be checked. Germline CDR1 reads SGHRS; CDR2 reads YFSETQ. The CDR3 spans 15 residues.

V is TRBV7-3 and J is TRBJ1-1. The germline V gene encodes CDR1 SGHTA and CDR2 FQGTGA. This CDR3 is built from 13 residues. CDR3 residues: CASSLSRDTEAFF.

This sequence joins TRBV20-1 and TRBJ1-4; absent DNA, TCRdb's TRBD1 call cannot be checked. The CDR3 length is 15 residues. The V gene's germline CDR1 is DFQATT and CDR2 SNEGSKA (reference sequence). CDR3 loop: CSATGTGHPNEKLFF.

The chain recombines TRBV12-3 or TRBV12-4 with TRBJ1-5. The CDR3 spans 15 residues. The CDR3 spells CASTQGRGSGQPQHF.

This chain links TRBV20-1 with TRBJ1-3. The length of the CDR3 is 15 residues. Per germline, CDR1 DFQATT and CDR2 SNEGSKA (reference sequence). CDR3 sequence: CSARDSGLSGNTIYF.

The chain employs TRBV5-1 and TRBJ1-2. The CDR3 has 15 amino acids. Germline V gives CDR1 SGHRS, CDR2 YFSETQ. CDR3 sequence reads: CASSLGGGVVDGYTF.

This chain connects TRBV12-3 or TRBV12-4 to TRBJ1-3. The CDR3 contains 14 residues. The CDR3 reads CASSFYSKGNTIYF.

The CDR3 here is CASSRTTVPYEQYF. J is TRBJ2-7 and V is TRBV4-3; the TCRdb call, TRBD1, lacks DNA for checking. CDR1 LGHNA and CDR2 YSLEER come from the germline V gene. The CDR3 is 14 amino acids.

The CDR3 loop is CASSHWDRGSEAFF. The rearrangement links TRBV3-1 to TRBJ1-1; as DNA is missing, the TRBD1 call by TCRdb cannot be tested. This CDR3 region has 14 residues. Germline V CDR1 and CDR2: LGHDT, YNNKEL (reference sequence).